A single sample gave rise to the 19 T cell receptor beta chains below, sequenced in a study of prognosis after radiotherapy for stage I lung cancer. From genomic DNA, TCR beta CDR3 was amplified by two-round multiplex PCR. Primers targeting each individual TRBV and TRBJ gene were applied in first-round PCR. TCRdb reprocessed the multiplex PCR reads with MiXCR, giving one entry per CDR3 protein. Of fewer than 25,000 distinct CDR3 sequences in the sample, roughly 45% were seen once. The sequences come from PBMCs, collected before or after stereotactic body radiation therapy (not recorded which). These receptors were obtained from a donor over 45 with non-small cell lung cancer.

Within the sample, this clonotype is medium-sized. As DNA, the CDR3 is TGCGCCAGCAGCTTGGAGACCGATGGGGAGCAGTACTTC. This encodes CASSLETDGEQYF. The V call is TRBV5-1, the J call TRBJ2-7, with D unresolved. The CDR3 covers 13 residues. V was cut by 0 bases and J by 7 bases, with 11 bases left in between. Germline V gene sequence: CDR1 SGHRS, CDR2 YFSETQ.

Remarks on this clonotype: Since no conserved phenylalanine or tryptophan closes the CDR3, a read error is the likely cause. The chain recombines TRBV7-2 with TRBJ2-2, with D possibly being TRBD2 (6 bases). This CDR3 comprises 13 residues. Germline values: CDR1 SGHTA, CDR2 FQGNSA. As DNA, the CDR3 is TGTGCCAGCAGCCTGGGGACTGCCGGTGAGCTGTTTCTT. Protein: CASSLGTAGELFL.

V usage is TRBV5-6 and J usage is TRBJ2-1; 10 positions match TRBD2. V lost 4 bases and J lost 3; bases outside the gene matches: 7. Germline-derived CDR1 and CDR2 are SGHDT and YYEEEE. The CDR3 runs 16 residues. CDR3 protein: CASSPDGLADYNEQFF. In nucleotides, the CDR3 is TGTGCCAGCAGCCCGGACGGACTAGCGGACTACAATGAGCAGTTCTTC.

Points on this clonotype: A read error is the likely source, as a far larger clone sits one nucleotide away. The genes are TRBV7-9 and TRBJ2-3; D possibly corresponds to TRBD2 (6 bases). The CDR3 is made up of 15 amino acids. Per the germline V gene, CDR1 is SEHNR and CDR2 is FQNEAQ (reference sequence). The CDR3 nucleotides are TGTGCCAGCAGCTTAGTAGCGGCAAGCAAAGATACGCAGTATTTT. Its protein product is CASSLVAASKDTQYF.

This clonotype showed up many times. This chain links TRBV2 with TRBJ1-4; 9 bases align to TRBD1. There are 15 residues in the CDR3. V lost 3 bases, J lost 3 bases, and 2 bases stayed unmatched. The germline CDR1 and CDR2 sequences are SNHLY and FYNNEI. CDR3 residues: CASSEDRGPNEKLFF. In nucleotides, the CDR3 is TGTGCCAGCAGTGAGGACAGGGGACCTAATGAAAAACTGTTTTTT. The full variable domain, its missing parts supplied by reference TRBV2 and TRBJ1-4, is EPEVTQTPSHQVTQMGQEVILRCVPISNHLYFYWYRQILGQKVEFLVSFYNNEISEKSEIFDDQFSVERPDGSNFTLKIRSTKLEDSAMYFCASSEDRGPNEKLFFGSGTQLSVL.

This sequence joins TRBV20-1 and TRBJ2-7; TRBD1 agrees at 7 bases. The CDR3 totals 14 residues. Germline lookup yields CDR1 DFQATT and CDR2 SNEGSKA (reference sequence). Trimming cost V 6 bases and J 0 bases; bases outside gene matches: 8. This chain's CDR3 is CSASDRENSYEQYF. The CDR3 DNA reads as TGCAGTGCCTCCGACAGGGAAAACTCCTACGAGCAGTACTTC.

This clonotype was seen at least ten times. The V call is TRBV4-1, the J call TRBJ2-1; D is uncertain. Trimming cost V 1 base and J 3 bases, with 4 bases left between them. This CDR3 is built from 13 residues. Germline V gives CDR1 MGHRA, CDR2 YSYEKL. The CDR3 DNA reads as TGCGCCAGCAGCCAAGTTCTCTACAATGAGCAGTTCTTC. It codes for CASSQVLYNEQFF.

The gene calls are TRBV2 and TRBJ2-7; TRBD2 might be the D (6 bases). The CDR3 runs 15 residues. The germline V and J ends were trimmed by 0 bases and 3 bases, with 12 bases remaining between them. CDR1 and CDR2 (germline): SNHLY, FYNNEI. The CDR3 protein is CASSEAWGEYYEQYF. CDR3 in DNA: TGTGCCAGCAGTGAAGCGTGGGGGGAGTACTACGAGCAGTACTTC. The full variable domain, rest sourced from reference TRBV2 and TRBJ2-7, is EPEVTQTPSHQVTQMGQEVILRCVPISNHLYFYWYRQILGQKVEFLVSFYNNEISEKSEIFDDQFSVERPDGSNFTLKIRSTKLEDSAMYFCASSEAWGEYYEQYFGPGTRLTVT.

A word on this clonotype: A much more abundant neighbour one base away suggests this may be a read error. The rearrangement joins TRBV20-1 to TRBJ2-5, with 9 bases that match TRBD2. Germline V gene data show CDR1 as DFQATT and CDR2 as SNEGSKA (reference sequence). The CDR3 loop spans 12 amino acids. J gave up 5 bases and V 7 bases, and 5 bases lay outside the gene matches. For the CDR3, the DNA is TGCAGTGGGTGGCGGGAGGGGGAGACCCAGTACTTC. Translated: CSGWREGETQYF.

In its sample, this clonotype is medium-sized. The chain is built from TRBV12-3 or TRBV12-4 and TRBJ1-6, with 9 bases fitting TRBD1. The CDR3 has 13 amino acids. The V gene end was trimmed by 6 bases and the J gene end by 9 bases; junction bases not matched to a gene: 3. CDR3 sequence reads: CASSDRGVSPLHF. CDR3 sequence (DNA): TGTGCCAGCAGCGACAGGGGGGTTTCACCCCTCCACTTT.

This clonotype appeared many times. The chain uses TRBV19 and TRBJ2-2; 8 positions match TRBD1. The CDR3 has 14 amino acids. Germline V gene data show CDR1 as LNHDA and CDR2 as SQIVND (reference sequence). V was pared by 6 bases and J by 5 bases, with 5 bases of the junction left unmatched. Written as DNA, the CDR3 is TGTGCCAGTAGGGGGGACAGGACTACCGGGGAGCTGTTTTTT. This codes for CASRGDRTTGELFF.

The V call is TRBV20-1, the J call TRBJ2-2; possibly TRBD2 for D (5 bases). This CDR3 region has 17 residues. The ends were cut back, 0 bases at V and 5 bases at J, with 19 bases in the middle. Per the germline V gene, CDR1 is DFQATT and CDR2 is SNEGSKA (reference sequence). CDR3: CSARDLASLRSTGELFF. The CDR3 DNA reads as TGCAGTGCTAGAGATCTGGCTAGCTTGAGGTCGACCGGGGAGCTGTTTTTT.

Of note for this clonotype: This likely reflects a read error, since a far larger clone is one base away. The gene calls are TRBV6-9 and TRBJ2-3; the D is unclear. The V gene's germline CDR1 is MNHGY and CDR2 SVAAGI. This CDR3 has 13 amino acids. Deletions cut 3 bases from V and 0 bases from J, with 4 bases between. The CDR3 coding sequence is TGTGCCAGCAGTTACGGGAGCACAGATACGCAGTATTTT. Residues: CASSYGSTDTQYF.

This clonotype was recorded many times. The J gene is TRBJ2-7, the V gene TRBV27; 13 bases are shared with TRBD2. The germline V gene encodes CDR1 MNHEY and CDR2 SMNVEV (reference sequence). V was pared by 5 bases and J by 7 bases, with 8 bases of the junction left unmatched. CDR3 size: 15 residues. The CDR3 DNA sequence: TGTGCCAGCAGTCCAAGGACTAGCGGGAGAGGGGAGCAGTACTTC. It yields the protein CASSPRTSGRGEQYF.

This clonotype was recorded a few times. The chain joins TRBV30 to TRBJ1-2; unclear D gene. This CDR3 region has 8 residues. Trimming removed 8 bases at V and 13 bases at J, with 11 bases between. Germline loops: CDR1 GTSNPN, CDR2 SVGIG (reference sequence). Written as DNA, the CDR3 is TGTGCCGCGGACCCACTCACCTTC. It is translated as CAADPLTF.

This rearrangement joins TRBV3-1 to TRBJ1-6; TRBD1 is a possible D gene (6 bases). The CDR3 has 13 residues. V was pared by 2 bases and J by 9 bases, with 8 bases between. Germline V CDR1 and CDR2: LGHDT, YNNKEL (reference sequence). The CDR3 DNA is TGTGCCAGCAGCCAACGGACAGTTTCACCCCTCCACTTT. It yields the protein CASSQRTVSPLHF.

This clonotype was seen a few times. Given a much more abundant clone one base away, this may be a read error. This chain links TRBV5-4 with TRBJ1-1; D is perhaps TRBD1 (5 bases). Germline V gene data show CDR1 as SGHNT and CDR2 as YYREEE (reference sequence). The CDR3 totals 14 residues. V dropped 0 bases and J dropped 1 base, with 7 bases sitting between them. The CDR3, as DNA: TGTGCCAGCAGCTTGGGACAGACGAACACTGAAGCTTTCTTT. It yields the protein CASSLGQTNTEAFF.

In its sample, this clonotype was seen a few times. The chain carries TRBV7-9 and TRBJ1-2; D is unresolved. The CDR3 length is 13 residues. V lost 1 base, J lost 6 bases, and 9 bases lay in between. Germline V CDR1 and CDR2: SEHNR, FQNEAQ (reference sequence). In DNA form, the CDR3 reads TGTGCCAGCAGCTTAGTAGGTGGGGATGGCTACACCTTC. Translated, it gives CASSLVGGDGYTF.

Relative to its sample, this clonotype is medium-sized. The V gene is TRBV20-1, the J gene TRBJ1-5; maybe TRBD1 (6 bases). The CDR3 loop spans 15 amino acids. Trimming removed 5 bases at V and 6 bases at J, with 20 bases between. The germline CDR1 and CDR2 sequences are DFQATT and SNEGSKA (reference sequence). The CDR3 DNA is TGCAGTGCTGTCCCAACAGGGATAGTAGGTCAGCCCCAGCATTTT. Protein product: CSAVPTGIVGQPQHF.